The clone carrying this T cell receptor (beta chain) was recorded only once. CDR3 regions of TCR beta were amplified from RNA transcripts. RT-PCR with HTBI primers came first, then second-round multiplex PCR. TCRdb recomputed calls from the multiplex PCR reads with MiXCR, one row per CDR3 protein. There are roughly 610,000 distinct CDR3 sequences in the sample; about a fifth occur only once, and approximately 6.5% lies in the top ten. CDR3 length: 16 amino acids. The V segment lost 6 bases and the J segment 3 bases; nucleotides outside the gene matches: 11. The V gene's germline CDR1 is MDHEN and CDR2 SYDVKM. The source of the sample is a study of Graves' ophthalmopathy and Graves' hyperthyroidism.

Sequences were obtained from peripheral blood. J is TRBJ1-5 and V is TRBV28; 7 bases match TRBD1. The clonotype was recovered from a woman between 18 and 30 years old with stable Graves' hyperthyroidism. Some clones in this sample may be carry-over from other donors' samples. CDR3 in amino acids: CASRGPQGFDNQPQHF. CDR3 in DNA: TGTGCCAGCAGAGGACCACAGGGGTTTGACAATCAGCCCCAGCATTTT.